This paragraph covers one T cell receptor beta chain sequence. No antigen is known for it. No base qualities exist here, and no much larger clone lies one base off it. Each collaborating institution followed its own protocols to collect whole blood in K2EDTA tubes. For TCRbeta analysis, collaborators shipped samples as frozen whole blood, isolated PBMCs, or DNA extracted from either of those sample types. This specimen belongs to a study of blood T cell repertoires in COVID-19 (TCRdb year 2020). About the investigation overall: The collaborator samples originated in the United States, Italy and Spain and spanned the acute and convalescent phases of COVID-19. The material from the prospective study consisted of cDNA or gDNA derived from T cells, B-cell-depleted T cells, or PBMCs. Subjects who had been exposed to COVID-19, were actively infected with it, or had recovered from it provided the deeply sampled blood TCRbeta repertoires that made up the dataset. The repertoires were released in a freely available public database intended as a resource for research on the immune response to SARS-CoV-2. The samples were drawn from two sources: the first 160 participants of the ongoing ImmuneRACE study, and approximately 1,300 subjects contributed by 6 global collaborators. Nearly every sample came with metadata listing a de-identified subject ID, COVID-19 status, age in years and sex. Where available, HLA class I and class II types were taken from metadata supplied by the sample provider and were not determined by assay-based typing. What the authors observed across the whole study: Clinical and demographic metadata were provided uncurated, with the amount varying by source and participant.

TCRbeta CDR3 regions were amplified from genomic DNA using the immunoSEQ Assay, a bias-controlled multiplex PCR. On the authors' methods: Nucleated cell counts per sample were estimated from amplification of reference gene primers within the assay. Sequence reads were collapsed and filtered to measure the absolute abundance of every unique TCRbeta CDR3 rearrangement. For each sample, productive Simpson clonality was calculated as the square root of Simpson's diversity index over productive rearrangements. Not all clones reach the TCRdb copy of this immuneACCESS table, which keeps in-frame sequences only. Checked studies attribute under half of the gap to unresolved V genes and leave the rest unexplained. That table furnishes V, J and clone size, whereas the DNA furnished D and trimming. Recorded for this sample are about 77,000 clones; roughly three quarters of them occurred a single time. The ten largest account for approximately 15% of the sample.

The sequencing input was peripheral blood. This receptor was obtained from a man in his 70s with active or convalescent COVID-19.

The CDR3 amino acid sequence is: CASSLSGQGSSGNTIYF. The nucleotide sequence reads as follows: TGTGCCAGCAGTTTATCTGGCCAGGGGTCCTCTGGAAACACCATATATTTT. The chain employs TRBV27 and TRBJ1-3; D gene: possibly TRBD1, on 6 matching bases. From a lookup of the germline V gene (reference sequence), CDR1 and CDR2 are MNHEY and SMNVEV. The CDR3, cysteine through phenylalanine, is 17 amino acids long. The read is trimmed to its CDR3 DNA, 51 bases read in frame from base 1. V lost 0 bases and J lost 0 bases; the stretch between them is 12 bases long.